The subject of this entry is one T cell receptor (beta chain). Its specificity is not known. The sample comes from a study of CD4 T cells in relation to SARS-CoV-2 and coronaviruses. Broader study findings: No crossreactivity against non-spike viral proteins was tested here. According to naive versus memory sequencing, detected responses are memory recall, not newly primed.

Before the COVID-19 pandemic, during about 2011-2019, CD4+ T cells were taken from unexposed donors. Naive and memory CD4+ T cells came from enriched cryopreserved PBMCs. Naive and memory CD4+ T cell DNA was deep-sequenced without culture. Using immunoSEQ multiplex PCR, the repertoire was profiled, and TCRdb retains in-frame clones only, with some absent. Among 60,000 to 85,000 clones, 85% to 95% were seen once, and the ten largest hold 0.2% to 0.25%. Germline CDR1 is SGHRS and CDR2 is YFSETQ. This CDR3 is 14 amino acids long. V dropped 3 bases and J dropped 7 bases, with 13 bases sitting between them.

V usage is TRBV5-1 and J usage is TRBJ1-4; tentatively, D is TRBD1 (6 bases). The sequence was collected from a human donor in good health. The sample comprised naive CD4+ T cells from PBMCs. Indicated subset: naive CD4+ T cells isolated by negative enrichment. In DNA, the CDR3 is TGCGCCAGCAGCTACCAGGAGGGGGGTGAAAAACTGTTTTTT. Encoded protein: CASSYQEGGEKLFF.